Listed here is a single T cell receptor beta chain. Its antigen is as yet unknown. Relative to the germline gene, one junction end is altered; a read error may explain this. The sample's time point: late sampling 161 to 241 days after vaccination in a few convalescent patients. The treatment is: roughly 10-day PBMC culture with coronavirus spike peptide pools or control peptides (ViraFEST assay). The germline V gene encodes CDR1 LNHNV and CDR2 YYDKDF (reference sequence). CDR3 size: 17 residues. Cultured CD4+ T-cell DNA underwent Oncomine TCR Beta short-read sequencing. Each CDR3 protein gets one entry after TCRdb re-called the PCR reads with MiXCR. The sample contains tens of thousands of distinct CDR3 sequences, about a third of which appear only once. The data were obtained in a study of vaccination and CD4 T cells after COVID-19.

V gene TRBV15 combines with J gene TRBJ2-1; D assignment may be TRBD1 or TRBD2 (6 bases each). This specimen was CD4+ T cells from blood, cultured in vitro, taken about 7 months after SARS-CoV-2 vaccination. The TCR was taken from a human donor who had recovered from COVID-19. The CDR3: CVTSRGRGLTFYNEQFF. The CDR3 DNA reads as TGTGTCACCAGCAGGGGAAGAGGACTAACCTTTTACAATGAGCAGTTCTTC.